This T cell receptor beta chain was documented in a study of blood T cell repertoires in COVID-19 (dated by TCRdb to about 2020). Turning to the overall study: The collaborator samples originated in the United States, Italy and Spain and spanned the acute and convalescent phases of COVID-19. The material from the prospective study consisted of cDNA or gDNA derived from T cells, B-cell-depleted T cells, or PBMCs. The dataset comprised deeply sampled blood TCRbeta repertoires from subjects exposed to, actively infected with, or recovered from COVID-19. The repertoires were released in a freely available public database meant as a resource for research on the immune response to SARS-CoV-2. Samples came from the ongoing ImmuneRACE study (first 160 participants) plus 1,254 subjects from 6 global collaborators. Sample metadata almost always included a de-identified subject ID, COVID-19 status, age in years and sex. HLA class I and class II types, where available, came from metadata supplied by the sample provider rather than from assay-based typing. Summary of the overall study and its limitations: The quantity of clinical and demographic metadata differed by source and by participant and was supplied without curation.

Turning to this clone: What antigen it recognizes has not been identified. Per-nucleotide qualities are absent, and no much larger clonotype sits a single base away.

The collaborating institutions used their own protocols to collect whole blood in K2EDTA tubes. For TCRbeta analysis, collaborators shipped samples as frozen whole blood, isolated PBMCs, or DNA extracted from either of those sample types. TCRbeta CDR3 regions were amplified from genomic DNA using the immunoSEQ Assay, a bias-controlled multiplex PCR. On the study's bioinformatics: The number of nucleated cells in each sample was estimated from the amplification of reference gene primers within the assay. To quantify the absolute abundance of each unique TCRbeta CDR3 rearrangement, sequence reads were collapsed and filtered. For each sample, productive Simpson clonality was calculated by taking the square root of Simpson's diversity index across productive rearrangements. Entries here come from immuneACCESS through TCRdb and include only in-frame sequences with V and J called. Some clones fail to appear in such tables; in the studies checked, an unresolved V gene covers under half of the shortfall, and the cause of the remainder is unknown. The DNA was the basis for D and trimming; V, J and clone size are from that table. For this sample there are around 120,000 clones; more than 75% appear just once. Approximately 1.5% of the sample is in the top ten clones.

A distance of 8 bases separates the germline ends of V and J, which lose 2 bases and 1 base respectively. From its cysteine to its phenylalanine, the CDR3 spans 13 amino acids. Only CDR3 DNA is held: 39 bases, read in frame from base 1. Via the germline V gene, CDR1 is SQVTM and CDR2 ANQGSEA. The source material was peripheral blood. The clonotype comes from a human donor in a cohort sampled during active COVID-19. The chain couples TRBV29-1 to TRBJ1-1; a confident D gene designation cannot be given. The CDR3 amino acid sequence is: CSVEPQPNTEAFF. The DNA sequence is TGCAGCGTTGAACCACAGCCGAACACTGAAGCTTTCTTT.